This T cell receptor beta chain is from a study of Graves' ophthalmopathy and Graves' hyperthyroidism. Whole-study context: Blood was drawn at initial diagnosis, before any treatment.

Study results and caveats: Progression of ophthalmopathy was predicted by the model with approximately 71% sensitivity and just over 72% specificity.

Details on this clonotype: Its antigen is unknown.

The study amplified TCR beta CDR3 regions using RNA transcripts. First-round RT-PCR employed HTBI primers, with a second-round multiplex PCR after it. TCRdb passed the multiplex PCR reads through MiXCR, listing each CDR3 protein once. Of hundreds of thousands of distinct CDR3 sequences listed, roughly 39% are singletons. The CDR3 spans 17 residues. Looked up from germline, CDR1 is SGHVS and CDR2 is FQNEAQ. Trimming took 2 bases from V and 2 from J; bases not matched to a gene: 11. Those donors who had ophthalmopathy presented with moderate-to-severe activity, a CAS of ≥3, a NOSPECS of ≥4 and a duration under 3 months.

Source material: peripheral blood. The TCR was taken from an adult man with Graves' ophthalmopathy. This chain uses TRBV7-8 with TRBJ2-5; 7 nucleotides agree with TRBD2. The CDR3 nucleotides read TGTGCCAGCAGCTTAAGACCGACCGGGGGGTCGCAAGAGACCCAGTACTTC. This sequence encodes CASSLRPTGGSQETQYF.